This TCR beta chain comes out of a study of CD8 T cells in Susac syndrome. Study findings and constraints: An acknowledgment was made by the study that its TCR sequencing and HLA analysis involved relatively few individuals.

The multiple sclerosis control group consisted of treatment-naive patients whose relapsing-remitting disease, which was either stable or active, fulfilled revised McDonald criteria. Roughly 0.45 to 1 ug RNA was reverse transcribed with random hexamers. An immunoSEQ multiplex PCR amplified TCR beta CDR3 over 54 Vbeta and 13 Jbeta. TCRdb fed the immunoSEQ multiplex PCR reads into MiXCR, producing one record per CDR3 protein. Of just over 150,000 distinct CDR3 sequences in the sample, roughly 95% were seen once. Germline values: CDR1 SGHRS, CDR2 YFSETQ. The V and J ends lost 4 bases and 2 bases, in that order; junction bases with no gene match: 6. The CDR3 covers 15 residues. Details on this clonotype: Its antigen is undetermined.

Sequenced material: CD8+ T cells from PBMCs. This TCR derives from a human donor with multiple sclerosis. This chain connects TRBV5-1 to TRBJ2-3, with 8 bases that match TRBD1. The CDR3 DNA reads TGCGCCAGCAGCCCCGGGACAGGAAACACAGATACGCAGTATTTT. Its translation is CASSPGTGNTDTQYF.